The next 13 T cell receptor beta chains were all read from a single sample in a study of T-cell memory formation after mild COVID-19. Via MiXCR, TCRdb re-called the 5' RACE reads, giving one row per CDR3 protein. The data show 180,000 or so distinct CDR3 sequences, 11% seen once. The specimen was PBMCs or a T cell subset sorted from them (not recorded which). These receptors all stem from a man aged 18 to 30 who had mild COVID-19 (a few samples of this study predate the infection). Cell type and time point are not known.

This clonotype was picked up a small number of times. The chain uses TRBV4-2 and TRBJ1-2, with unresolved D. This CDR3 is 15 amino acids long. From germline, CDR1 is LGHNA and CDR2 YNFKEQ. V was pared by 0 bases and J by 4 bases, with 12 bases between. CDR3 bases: TGTGCCAGCAGCCAAGATCCCCAGACACCCTATGGCTACACCTTC. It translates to CASSQDPQTPYGYTF.

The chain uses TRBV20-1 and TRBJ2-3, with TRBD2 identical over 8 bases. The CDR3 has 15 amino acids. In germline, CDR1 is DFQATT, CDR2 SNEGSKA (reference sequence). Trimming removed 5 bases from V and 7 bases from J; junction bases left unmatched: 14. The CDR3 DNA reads TGCAGTGCTCCTATCACTAGCGGCATCAAGTATACGCAGTATTTT. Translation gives CSAPITSGIKYTQYF.

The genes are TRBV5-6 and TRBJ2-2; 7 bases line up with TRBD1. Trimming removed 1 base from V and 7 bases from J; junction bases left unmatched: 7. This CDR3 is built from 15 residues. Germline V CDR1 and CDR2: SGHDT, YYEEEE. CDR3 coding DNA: TGTGCCAGCAGCTTGTTCGACAGGGAAAGCGGGGAGCTGTTTTTT. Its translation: CASSLFDRESGELFF. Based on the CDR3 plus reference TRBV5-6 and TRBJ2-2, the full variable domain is DAGVTQSPTHLIKTRGQQVTLRCSPKSGHDTVSWYQQALGQGPQFIFQYYEEEERQRGNFPDRFSGHQFPNYSSELNVNALLLGDSALYLCASSLFDRESGELFFGEGSRLTVL.

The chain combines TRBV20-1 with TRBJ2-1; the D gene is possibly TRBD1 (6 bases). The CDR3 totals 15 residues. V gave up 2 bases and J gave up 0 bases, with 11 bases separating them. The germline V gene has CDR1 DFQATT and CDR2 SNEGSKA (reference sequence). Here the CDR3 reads CSARMDSRSYNEQFF. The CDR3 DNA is TGCAGTGCTAGAATGGACAGTCGCTCCTACAATGAGCAGTTCTTC.

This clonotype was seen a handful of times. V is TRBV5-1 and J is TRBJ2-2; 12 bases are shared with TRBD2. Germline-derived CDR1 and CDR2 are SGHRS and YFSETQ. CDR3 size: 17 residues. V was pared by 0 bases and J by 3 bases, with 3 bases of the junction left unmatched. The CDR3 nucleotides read TGCGCCAGCAGCTTGGGACTAGCGGGGGCCTACACCGGGGAGCTGTTTTTT. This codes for CASSLGLAGAYTGELFF.

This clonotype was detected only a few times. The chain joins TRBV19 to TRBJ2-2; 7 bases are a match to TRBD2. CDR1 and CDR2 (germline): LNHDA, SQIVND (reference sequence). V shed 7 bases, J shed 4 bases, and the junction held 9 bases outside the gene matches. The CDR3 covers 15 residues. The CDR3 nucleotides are TGTGCCAGTACCCAAAGCGGGGCCCCCACCGGGGAGCTGTTTTTT. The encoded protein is CASTQSGAPTGELFF. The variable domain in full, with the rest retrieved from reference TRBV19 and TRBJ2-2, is DGGITQSPKYLFRKEGQNVTLSCEQNLNHDAMYWYRQDPGQGLRLIYYSQIVNDFQKGDIAEGYSVSREKKESFPLTVTSAQKNPTAFYLCASTQSGAPTGELFFGEGSRLTVL.

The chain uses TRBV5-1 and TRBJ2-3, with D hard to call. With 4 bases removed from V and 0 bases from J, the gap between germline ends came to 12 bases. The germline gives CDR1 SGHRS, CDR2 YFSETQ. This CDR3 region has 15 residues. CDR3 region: CASSPDLSSTDTQYF. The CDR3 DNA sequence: TGCGCCAGCAGCCCCGACTTATCTAGCACAGATACGCAGTATTTT.

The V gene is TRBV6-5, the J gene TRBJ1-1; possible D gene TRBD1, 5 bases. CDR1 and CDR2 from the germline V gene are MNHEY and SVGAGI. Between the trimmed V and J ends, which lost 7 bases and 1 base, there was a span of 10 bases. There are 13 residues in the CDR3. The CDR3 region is CASIGTENTEAFF. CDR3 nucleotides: TGTGCCAGCATCGGGACGGAGAACACTGAAGCTTTCTTT.

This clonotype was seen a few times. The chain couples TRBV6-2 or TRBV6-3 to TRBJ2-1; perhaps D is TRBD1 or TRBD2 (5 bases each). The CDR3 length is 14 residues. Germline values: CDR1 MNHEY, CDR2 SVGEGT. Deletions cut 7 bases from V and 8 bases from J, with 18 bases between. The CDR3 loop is CASKGWGSSDEQFF. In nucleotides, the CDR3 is TGTGCCAGCAAGGGTTGGGGGAGCAGCGATGAGCAGTTCTTC.

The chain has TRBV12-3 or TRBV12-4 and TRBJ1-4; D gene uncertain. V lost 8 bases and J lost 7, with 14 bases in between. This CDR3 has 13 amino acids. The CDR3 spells CASERDAGEKLFF. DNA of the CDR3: TGTGCCAGCGAAAGGGATGCTGGTGAAAAACTGTTTTTT.

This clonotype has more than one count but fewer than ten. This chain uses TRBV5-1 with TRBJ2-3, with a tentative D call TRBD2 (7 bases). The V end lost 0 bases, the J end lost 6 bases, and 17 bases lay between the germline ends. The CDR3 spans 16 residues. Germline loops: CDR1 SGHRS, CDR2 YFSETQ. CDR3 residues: CASSLAGGTSGDTQYF. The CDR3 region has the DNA TGCGCCAGCAGCTTGGCGGGGGGCACCTCCGGCGATACGCAGTATTTT. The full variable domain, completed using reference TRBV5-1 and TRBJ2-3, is KAGVTQTPRYLIKTRGQQVTLSCSPISGHRSVSWYQQTPGQGLQFLFEYFSETQRNKGNFPGRFSGRQFSNSRSEMNVSTLELGDSALYLCASSLAGGTSGDTQYFGPGTRLTVL.

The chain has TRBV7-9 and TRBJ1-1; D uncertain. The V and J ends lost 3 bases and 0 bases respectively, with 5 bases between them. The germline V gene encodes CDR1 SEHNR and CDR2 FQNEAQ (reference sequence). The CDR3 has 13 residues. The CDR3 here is CASSFRLNTEAFF. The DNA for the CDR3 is TGTGCCAGCAGCTTTCGACTGAACACTGAAGCTTTCTTT.

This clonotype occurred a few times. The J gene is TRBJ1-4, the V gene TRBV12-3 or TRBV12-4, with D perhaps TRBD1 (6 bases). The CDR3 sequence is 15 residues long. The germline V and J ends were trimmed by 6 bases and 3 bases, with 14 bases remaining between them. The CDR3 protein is CASSQRQAANEKLFF. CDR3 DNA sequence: TGTGCCAGCAGCCAGCGACAGGCGGCTAATGAAAAACTGTTTTTT.